The present T cell receptor beta chain was sequenced within a study of T-cell memory formation after mild COVID-19. Study context: TCR clustering was largely donor specific. Study-level findings and limits: Contracting clones from day 15 to 85 showed balanced CD4/CD8; later expanders favored CD4+. Contracting CD4+ clones were located mainly in CM and EM, and CD8+ clones in EMRA. Pre-infection memory held some responding clones, suggesting pre-existing cross-reactive T cells responded.

The V end was cut by 1 base, the J end by 5 bases, with 6 bases between. The CDR3 contains 13 residues. As regards this clonotype: Its antigen is still unknown.

TCRdb reprocessed the 5' RACE reads via MiXCR and lists one record per CDR3 protein. The sample includes about half a million distinct CDR3 sequences, 15% to 20% of them seen just once. The sequence derives from an adult woman who had mild COVID-19 (a few samples of this study predate the infection). Cell type and time point are not known. Input material: PBMCs or a T cell subset sorted from them (not recorded which). The chain uses TRBV12-3 or TRBV12-4 and TRBJ1-5, with D uncertain. CDR3 DNA: TGTGCCAGCAGTTTAGGAGGATATCAGCCCCAGCATTTT. Protein: CASSLGGYQPQHF.